The next 9 T cell receptor beta chains were all read from a single sample in a study of radiotherapy plus CTLA-4 blockade in lung cancer (dated 2018 in TCRdb). The protocol used for the library was the immunoSEQ multiplex PCR assay. What TCRdb holds here is the immuneACCESS table cut down to in-frame rearrangements. Part of the clones is not present; checked against another copy, under half of the missing clones reflect an unresolved V gene, and the others are unexplained. The sample yields 50,000 or so clones; roughly three quarters were counted once. More than 6.5% of the sample rests with the top ten. The material sequenced was peripheral blood, taken from a patient treated with radiotherapy plus ipilimumab. The receptor set was obtained from a human donor with non-small cell lung cancer who had stable disease on radiotherapy plus ipilimumab.

The CDR3 loop is CASRDGAGELFF. For the CDR3, the DNA is TGTGCCAGTAGGGACGGCGCCGGGGAGCTGTTTTTT. This chain links TRBV6-1 with TRBJ2-2, with D tentatively TRBD1 or TRBD2 (5 bases each). Trimming cost V 9 bases and J 6 bases, with 11 bases left between them. The V gene's germline CDR1 is MNHNS and CDR2 SASEGT. The CDR3 extends over 12 amino acids.

The V and J genes are TRBV5-1 and TRBJ2-5, with 9 positions matching TRBD2. Germline CDR1 reads SGHRS; CDR2 reads YFSETQ. CDR3 size: 15 residues. The V and J ends lost 1 base and 5 bases, in that order; junction bases with no gene match: 6. The CDR3 bases are TGCGCCAGCAGCTTGAGTAGCGGGGGTATGGAGACCCAGTACTTC. It yields the protein CASSLSSGGMETQYF.

The chain links TRBV5-4 to TRBJ2-7; D is unclear. This CDR3 region has 12 residues. Per germline, CDR1 SGHNT and CDR2 YYREEE (reference sequence). V was shortened by 0 bases and J by 4 bases, with 5 bases between the two germline ends. CDR3 in DNA: TGTGCCAGCAGCTTGGAGGGTTACGAGCAGTACGTC. Amino acid sequence: CASSLEGYEQYV.

J is TRBJ1-2 and V is TRBV7-9; no reliable D call. Per germline, CDR1 SEHNR and CDR2 FQNEAQ (reference sequence). The V gene lost 6 bases and the J gene lost 3 bases, with 5 bases spanning the gap. This CDR3 spans 11 amino acids. Here the CDR3 reads CASSLDYGYTF. Written as DNA, the CDR3 is TGTGCCAGCAGTCTCGACTATGGCTACACCTTC.

DNA for the CDR3: TGCGCCAGCAGCTTGGAGGGGCAGCGACTCCGCGGCTACACCTTC. This gives the protein CASSLEGQRLRGYTF. The V and J genes are TRBV5-1 and TRBJ1-2; possible D gene TRBD1, 5 bases. V lost 0 bases, J lost 8 bases, and 17 bases lay in between. Looked up from germline, CDR1 is SGHRS and CDR2 is YFSETQ. The CDR3 is 15 amino acids. Looking up the rest from reference TRBV5-1 and TRBJ1-2 gives the full variable domain: KAGVTQTPRYLIKTRGQQVTLSCSPISGHRSVSWYQQTPGQGLQFLFEYFSETQRNKGNFPGRFSGRQFSNSRSEMNVSTLELGDSALYLCASSLEGQRLRGYTFGSGTRLTVV.

To note about this clone: Other DNA sequences of this sample code for an identical CDR3. This CDR3 reads CASSLRLGRQGPGNTIYF. The CDR3 DNA reads as TGTGCCAGCAGCTTACGGTTGGGGAGACAGGGTCCTGGAAACACCATATATTTT. This chain connects TRBV11-2 to TRBJ1-3; 7 nucleotides agree with TRBD1. Germline CDR1 and CDR2: SGHAT and FQNNGV. The J segment lost 2 bases and the V segment lost 2 bases, leaving 12 bases of the junction unmatched. CDR3 length equals 18 residues. Complete variable domain (other parts from reference TRBV11-2 and TRBJ1-3): EAGVAQSPRYKIIEKRQSVAFWCNPISGHATLYWYQQILGQGPKLLIQFQNNGVVDDSQLPKDRFSAERLKGVDSTLKIQPAKLEDSAVYLCASSLRLGRQGPGNTIYFGEGSWLTVV.

The V and J genes are TRBV6-1 and TRBJ2-1; D remains ambiguous. V was cut by 3 bases and J by 0 bases, with 9 bases left in between. The CDR3 has 15 residues. Per the germline V gene, CDR1 is MNHNS and CDR2 is SASEGT. CDR3 coding DNA: TGTGCCAGCAGTGAGGGCAAGAGCTCCTACAATGAGCAGTTCTTC. This sequence encodes CASSEGKSSYNEQFF.

The gene calls are TRBV27 and TRBJ2-7; no firm D call. Looked up from germline, CDR1 is MNHEY and CDR2 is SMNVEV (reference sequence). The germline V and J ends were trimmed by 1 base and 6 bases, with 13 bases remaining between them. The CDR3 consists of 14 residues. The CDR3 DNA reads as TGTGCCAGCAGTTTATTGTCATACAAGCTCGAGCAGTACTTC. It translates to CASSLLSYKLEQYF.

V is TRBV19 and J is TRBJ2-5; a possible D gene is TRBD1 (6 bases). The germline V and J ends were trimmed by 1 base and 2 bases, with 17 bases remaining between them. This CDR3 region has 17 residues. Germline CDR1 and CDR2: LNHDA and SQIVND (reference sequence). CDR3 amino acids: CASSIGGKGHFQETQYF. The CDR3 region has the DNA TGTGCCAGTAGTATAGGGGGGAAGGGACACTTTCAAGAGACCCAGTACTTC.